Below, 23 T cell receptor beta chains from the same sample are listed, as sequenced in a study of T cell responses to AZD1222 COVID-19 vaccine. Sequencing was performed with immunoSEQ multiplex PCR; in TCRdb, only in-frame clones are kept and a portion is missing. The table has 80,000 to 95,000 clones, 85% to 90% seen once; the top ten hold around 5.1%. Sequenced material: peripheral blood, taken on day 0 of MenACWY control vaccination. The source of these receptors is an adult in good health.

The chain uses TRBV18 and TRBJ1-5; D is possibly TRBD1 (5 bases). V gave up 3 bases and J gave up 3 bases, with 12 bases separating them. The CDR3 is 15 residues long. The germline gives CDR1 KGHSH, CDR2 LQKENI. The CDR3, as DNA: TGTGCCAGCTCACCCGGGCAGGGAGACAATCAGCCCCAGCATTTT. Translating it yields CASSPGQGDNQPQHF.

The V and J genes are TRBV20-1 and TRBJ1-3, with D possibly matching TRBD1 (5 bases). CDR1 is DFQATT, CDR2 SNEGSKA, per germline (reference sequence). The ends were cut back, 7 bases at V and 2 bases at J, with 6 bases in the middle. The CDR3 is 11 residues long. The CDR3 loop reads CSVGAGNTIYF. The CDR3 DNA sequence: TGCAGTGTGGGGGCTGGAAACACCATATATTTT.

The V and J genes are TRBV5-4 and TRBJ2-1, with 7 bases matching TRBD1. This CDR3 has 15 amino acids. Germline V CDR1 and CDR2: SGHNT, YYREEE (reference sequence). Trimming at V came to 3 bases and at J to 5 bases, leaving 8 bases not matched to a gene. Here the CDR3 DNA reads TGTGCCAGCAGCTCAAAATCAACAGGGGACAATGAGCAGTTCTTC. Translating gives CASSSKSTGDNEQFF.

The chain joins TRBV19 to TRBJ2-3, with 10 bases aligning to TRBD1. The CDR3 length is 17 residues. J was trimmed by 2 bases and V by 0 bases; bases with no gene match: 5. In germline, CDR1 is LNHDA, CDR2 SQIVND (reference sequence). DNA for the CDR3: TGTGCCAGTAGTATAGAGGACAGGGGGGACCTCACAGATACGCAGTATTTT. Amino acid sequence: CASSIEDRGDLTDTQYF.

The chain carries TRBV27 and TRBJ1-6; D gene ambiguous. Germline lookup yields CDR1 MNHEY and CDR2 SMNVEV (reference sequence). V lost 4 bases, J lost 5 bases, and 3 bases lay in between. The CDR3 has 12 residues. CDR3: CASSWHNSPLHF. DNA for the CDR3: TGTGCCAGCAGTTGGCATAATTCACCCCTCCACTTT.

This chain joins TRBV19 and TRBJ1-1; D may be TRBD1 (5 bases). From germline, CDR1 is LNHDA and CDR2 SQIVND (reference sequence). Trimming left V 7 bases short and J 6 bases short, with 15 bases between. CDR3 length equals 13 residues. CDR3 sequence reads: CASILNGGAEAFF. CDR3 bases: TGTGCCAGTATCTTAAACGGGGGAGCTGAAGCTTTCTTT. Based on the CDR3 plus reference TRBV19 and TRBJ1-1, the full variable domain is DGGITQSPKYLFRKEGQNVTLSCEQNLNHDAMYWYRQDPGQGLRLIYYSQIVNDFQKGDIAEGYSVSREKKESFPLTVTSAQKNPTAFYLCASILNGGAEAFFGQGTRLTVV.

The J gene is TRBJ1-2, the V gene TRBV6-5; D is uncertain. CDR3 length equals 14 residues. Trimming pared 7 bases from V and 2 bases from J, leaving 14 bases between. The germline V gene has CDR1 MNHEY and CDR2 SVGAGI. The CDR3 coding sequence is TGTGCCAGCACCCCTCGGAGGACGAACTATGGCTACACCTTC. Amino acid sequence: CASTPRRTNYGYTF.

This chain joins TRBV24-1 and TRBJ2-7, with D unclear. V lost 6 bases, J lost 2 bases, and 10 bases lay in between. CDR1 and CDR2 from the germline V gene are KGHDR and SFDVKD. The CDR3 is made up of 13 amino acids. CDR3 bases: TGTGCCACCAGTCGCGGCAGAGCCTACGAGCAGTACTTC. It codes for CATSRGRAYEQYF.

The chain recombines TRBV7-2 with TRBJ2-7; D unclear. The CDR3 has 14 residues. V lost 0 bases, J lost 3 bases, and 9 bases lay in between. Germline V gene sequence: CDR1 SGHTA, CDR2 FQGNSA. CDR3 in DNA: TGTGCCAGCAGCTTAGCGGAGACGGTCTACGAGCAGTACTTC. Its translation: CASSLAETVYEQYF.

This clone was detected once. The rearrangement links TRBV27 to TRBJ2-1, with a possible D match to TRBD1 (5 bases). The ends were cut back, 10 bases at V and 8 bases at J, with 12 bases in the middle. CDR3 length: 11 amino acids. Germline V gene sequence: CDR1 MNHEY, CDR2 SMNVEV (reference sequence). CDR3 loop: CATQGVHEQFF. CDR3 nucleotides: TGTGCCACTCAAGGGGTTCATGAGCAGTTCTTC.

The chain carries TRBV6-5 and TRBJ2-2, with 8 bases aligning to TRBD1. CDR1 MNHEY and CDR2 SVGAGI come from the germline V gene. The CDR3 runs to 16 residues. Unmatched junction bases numbered 5, after V lost 2 bases and J lost 3 bases. As DNA, the CDR3 is TGTGCCAGCAGTTACCGCCGGACAGGGTACACCGGGGAGCTGTTTTTT. It is translated as CASSYRRTGYTGELFF.

This clone was counted between two and nine times. J is TRBJ2-7 and V is TRBV7-2, with unresolved D. The CDR3 contains 15 residues. V lost 1 base and J lost 6, with 16 bases in between. Germline CDR1 is SGHTA and CDR2 is FQGNSA. The CDR3 here is CASSLVGRSRAEQYF. The CDR3 DNA sequence: TGTGCCAGCAGCTTAGTCGGTCGTTCTAGGGCCGAGCAGTACTTC.

The gene calls are TRBV2 and TRBJ1-2, with TRBD1 identical over 8 bases. The trim removed 4 bases at V and 8 bases at J, leaving 15 bases unmatched. CDR1 is SNHLY, CDR2 FYNNEI, per germline. The CDR3 has 16 residues. The CDR3 sequence is CASSAQFSNTGGGYTF. The CDR3, as DNA: TGTGCCAGCAGTGCCCAATTTTCGAACACAGGGGGAGGCTACACCTTC.

This clone was counted only a few times. The chain joins TRBV5-1 to TRBJ2-1; maybe TRBD1 (5 bases). CDR3 length: 15 residues. The germline gives CDR1 SGHRS, CDR2 YFSETQ. Deletions cut 4 bases from V and 8 bases from J, with 19 bases between. Written as DNA, the CDR3 is TGCGCCAGCAGCGCCACAAGGGGCCCCAGGGATGAGCAGTTCTTC. Amino acid sequence: CASSATRGPRDEQFF.

V and J are TRBV20-1 and TRBJ2-3; no reliable D call. This CDR3 spans 11 amino acids. The germline gives CDR1 DFQATT, CDR2 SNEGSKA (reference sequence). The V gene lost 6 bases and the J gene lost 7 bases, with 11 bases spanning the gap. CDR3 sequence: CSAPLVNTQYF. The DNA of the CDR3 is TGCAGTGCACCCCTAGTTAATACGCAGTATTTT.

The rearrangement joins TRBV9 to TRBJ2-1; 8 bases match TRBD2. J lost 7 bases, V lost 4 bases, and 7 bases had no gene match. The CDR3 is 14 residues long. Germline CDR1 SGDLS, CDR2 YYNGEE. The CDR3, as DNA: TGTGCCAGCAGCCGGAGCGGGAGTGGTAATGAGCAGTTCTTC. It yields the protein CASSRSGSGNEQFF.

The gene calls are TRBV7-2 and TRBJ1-5, with D maybe TRBD1 (5 bases). There are 15 residues in the CDR3. V gave up 1 base and J gave up 7 bases, with 14 bases separating them. Germline CDR1 and CDR2: SGHTA and FQGNSA. The CDR3: CASSLESGQDQPQHF. Here the CDR3 DNA reads TGTGCCAGCAGCTTAGAGTCAGGGCAGGACCAGCCCCAGCATTTT.

The chain employs TRBV30 and TRBJ1-1; D possibly corresponds to TRBD1 (5 bases). Germline V lookup: CDR1 GTSNPN, CDR2 SVGIG (reference sequence). The CDR3 is 15 residues long. Deletions cut 6 bases from V and 1 base from J, with 18 bases between. In nucleotides, the CDR3 is TGTGCCTGCCCCCAGGGAGGGAGGTCGAACACTGAAGCTTTCTTT. Its translation: CACPQGGRSNTEAFF.

The chain uses TRBV6-5 and TRBJ1-2; D may be TRBD1 (5 bases). Trimming cost V 6 bases and J 8 bases, with 19 bases left between them. Germline loops: CDR1 MNHEY, CDR2 SVGAGI. The CDR3 is made up of 14 amino acids. The CDR3 DNA is TGTGCCAGCAGGGCGAGAGGGGTGAAGGGGGGCTACACCTTC. Its translation is CASRARGVKGGYTF.

The V and J genes are TRBV6-1 and TRBJ2-4; TRBD1 is a possible D gene (6 bases). Trimming stripped 0 bases from V and 2 bases from J, with 14 bases between. The CDR3 contains 17 residues. Germline-derived CDR1 and CDR2 are MNHNS and SASEGT. The CDR3 is CASSEAPAGDTKNIQYF. In nucleotides, the CDR3 is TGTGCCAGCAGTGAAGCGCCAGCAGGGGATACCAAAAACATTCAGTACTTC.

V gene TRBV29-1 combines with J gene TRBJ1-1; D not certain. The CDR3 is made up of 13 amino acids. CDR1 SQVTM and CDR2 ANQGSEA come from the germline V gene. The germline V and J ends were trimmed by 3 bases and 0 bases, with 8 bases remaining between them. The CDR3 loop is CSVERQLNTEAFF. CDR3 in DNA: TGCAGCGTTGAGCGACAACTGAACACTGAAGCTTTCTTT.

The chain has TRBV5-1 and TRBJ2-5; D is perhaps TRBD1 or TRBD2 (5 bases each). Germline loops: CDR1 SGHRS, CDR2 YFSETQ. CDR3 length: 18 residues. V was pared by 1 base and J by 4 bases, with 23 bases between. CDR3 loop: CASSLRIGAGKAGETQYF. In DNA, the CDR3 is TGCGCCAGCAGCTTGAGAATCGGGGCAGGGAAGGCGGGAGAGACCCAGTACTTC.

This rearrangement joins TRBV30 to TRBJ1-3; tentatively, D is TRBD1 (5 bases). CDR1 and CDR2 (germline): GTSNPN, SVGIG (reference sequence). CDR3 length equals 16 residues. The V end lost 1 base, the J end lost 3 bases, and 16 bases lay between the germline ends. The CDR3 DNA sequence: TGTGCCTGGAGTGATCCCAGGGTACCCCTTGGAAACACCATATATTTT. Its translation is CAWSDPRVPLGNTIYF.